This T cell receptor beta chain was observed in a study of CD8+ T cells in alopecia areata (dated by TCRdb to 2017 to 2018). Background on the whole study: Treated patients were enrolled in an open-label pilot trial of oral tofacitinib at 5 to 10 mg twice daily for moderate-to-severe alopecia areata. Patients stayed on tofacitinib for 6 to 18 months and then had 6 months of follow-up off drug so that delayed response and recurrence could be assessed. To study T cell clonal expansion in alopecia areata, the researchers applied high-throughput TCRbeta sequencing to both the C3H/HeJ mouse model and human patients. Scalp tissue and sorted CD4+ and CD8+ peripheral blood T cells from patchy and totalis/universalis alopecia areata patients and from healthy controls were covered by human TCRbeta sequencing. Biopsies were taken from tofacitinib-treated patients at baseline and again at 4 and 24 weeks into treatment, and several of those patients also had a later scalp biopsy. Scalp clonality was compared among normal scalp (n=4), patchy alopecia areata scalp (n=8), and alopecia totalis/universalis scalp (n=8). The RNA source kit depended on sample type: the PAXgene miRNA kit for fixed scalp, the miRNeasy kit for PBMCs, and the RNeasy kit for mouse skin. TCRbeta CDR3 regions were amplified by immunoSEQ multiplex PCR with 35 Vbeta forward and 13 Jbeta reverse primers.

CDR1 and CDR2 were assigned from the germline V gene as MGHRA and YSYEKL. Measured from the cysteine to the phenylalanine, the CDR3 is 16 residues long. CDR3 DNA only is kept here, 48 bases in frame from base 1. V is shortened by 4 bases, J by 0 bases, and the region joining them spans 14 bases. Libraries came from the immunoSEQ multiplex PCR assay. RNA was extracted from all samples and reverse transcribed into cDNA as template for TCR sequencing. SuperScript III was used to make first-strand cDNA, primed with a 2:1 mix of oligo-dT and random hexamers. A synthetic immune receptor repertoire was used to assess amplification bias, and residual bias was removed computationally. Under the source paper's analysis protocol: Raw reads were preprocessed to remove errors, and CDR3 was defined by IMGT conventions from the conserved cysteine to phenylalanine. Clonality was computed as 1 minus the Shannon entropy, with the entropy normalized by log2 of the number of productive unique TCRs. Scalp TCRbeta sequences were cross-referenced with sorted blood CD4 and CD8 repertoires so that the CD4 or CD8 identity of scalp clones could be inferred. TCRdb limited this immuneACCESS table to in-frame rearrangements with V and J called. A share of clones is missing; checked studies link under half to unresolved V genes, and the rest is unexplained. For V, J and clone size, that table is used; D and trimming come from the DNA. For this sample the table gives 200,000 or so clones, of which approximately 52% were detected only once. The ten biggest clones cover approximately 0.45% of the sample.

Study-wide findings and limitations: Lesional scalp, especially in alopecia totalis/universalis, showed higher clonality and more expanded CD8+ clones than normal scalp, suggesting antigenic drive. Shared TCR sequences between patients were less evident than in mice, which may be partly attributable to HLA diversity in the patient population. Resident alphabeta T cells in normal human skin are also sequenced, complicating scalp TCR repertoire analysis, unlike mouse skin dominated by gammadelta T cells.

This clone occurred a few times. The antigen it binds to is not known. Per-base quality was not reported, and no clone a single base away is much larger than it. The sample's time point label, in plain terms: baseline before oral tofacitinib. Lesional scalp punch biopsies and peripheral blood were collected from alopecia areata patients. PBMCs were isolated by density centrifugation and stained for CD3, CD4 and CD8, after which CD4+ and CD8+ T cells were sorted on a FACSAria. The clonotype originates from a human donor with alopecia areata. Here the sequenced sample was CD4+ T cells sorted from blood, taken at week 0. The chain is made from TRBV4-1 and TRBJ2-3, and TRBD1 may be the D gene, going by 5 matching bases. The CDR3 protein is CASSRVGAYSTDTQYF. The DNA is as follows: TGCGCCAGCAGCCGCGTAGGGGCATATAGCACAGATACGCAGTATTTT.